Shown below are 18 T cell receptor beta chains from a single sample sequenced in a study of Ad26.COV2.S vaccination and SARS-CoV-2 variants. The sample's treatment: over 15 received Ad26.COV2.S at low or high dose, single or two shots; roughly five received placebo; per-sample allocation not given. Sampling was done on day 63 after the first vaccine or placebo injection. Profiling relied on immunoSEQ multiplex PCR, and the TCRdb table lists in-frame clones only, not all of them. Of fewer than 900,000 clones in the sample, around 89% were seen once. The sequences come from peripheral blood, collected in a trial of Ad26.COV2.S vaccine versus placebo. All receptors derive from a person aged 18-60 years who received the Ad26.COV2.S COVID-19 vaccine or a placebo.

The chain recombines TRBV10-3 with TRBJ2-5, with a possible D match to TRBD2 (6 bases). The CDR3 is 14 amino acids. CDR1 and CDR2 (germline): ENHRY, SYGVKD. Trimming took 0 bases from V and 4 from J, leaving 9 bases between them. The CDR3 region is CAISESEGLETQYF. DNA of the CDR3: TGTGCCATCAGTGAGTCGGAGGGGCTAGAGACCCAGTACTTC.

The chain recombines TRBV7-9 with TRBJ2-3; 7 bases are a match to TRBD2. This CDR3 comprises 15 residues. V gave up 3 bases and J gave up 8 bases; unmatched junction bases: 11. Germline loops: CDR1 SEHNR, CDR2 FQNEAQ (reference sequence). As DNA, the CDR3 is TGTGCCAGCAGCTTTGGAGGGAGGGCCGAGGGTACGCAGTATTTT. Its protein is CASSFGGRAEGTQYF.

This clone was recorded at least ten times. Within the sample, other DNA sequences also encode this same CDR3. The V call is TRBV30, the J call TRBJ2-7; D is unclear. Germline CDR1 GTSNPN, CDR2 SVGIG (reference sequence). Trimming pared 0 bases from V and 3 bases from J, leaving 3 bases between. This CDR3 is 11 amino acids long. For the CDR3, the DNA is TGTGCCTGGAGTGTAGGCTACGAGCAGTACTTC. Its protein product is CAWSVGYEQYF.

The chain uses TRBV11-3 and TRBJ2-1, with TRBD1 identical over 11 bases. CDR3 length: 17 amino acids. V was pared by 1 base and J by 6 bases, with 8 bases of the junction left unmatched. Germline V lookup: CDR1 SGHNT, CDR2 YENEEA. The CDR3 reads CASSLGGVGQGANEQFF. The CDR3 bases are TGTGCCAGCAGCTTAGGTGGTGTCGGACAGGGGGCCAATGAGCAGTTCTTC.

The chain couples TRBV30 to TRBJ2-3; D is unclear. Germline V lookup: CDR1 GTSNPN, CDR2 SVGIG (reference sequence). V shed 2 bases and J shed 0 bases, with 3 bases lying between them. This CDR3 comprises 12 residues. The CDR3 nucleotides read TGTGCCTGGAGTAAGAGCACAGATACGCAGTATTTT. It translates to CAWSKSTDTQYF. Filled out from reference TRBV30 and TRBJ2-3, the complete variable domain reads SQTIHQWPATLVQPVGSPLSLECTVEGTSNPNLYWYRQAAGRGLQLLFYSVGIGQISSEVPQNLSASRPQDRQFILSSKKLLLSDSGFYLCAWSKSTDTQYFGPGTRLTVL.

This clone occurred once. V and J are TRBV4-2 and TRBJ1-6; D is unresolved. The germline V gene encodes CDR1 LGHNA and CDR2 YNFKEQ. This CDR3 region has 15 residues. Trimming took off 1 base at V and 10 bases at J, with 14 bases between the two ends. The DNA for the CDR3 is TGTGCCAGCAGCCAAGGTCCAGCGGTAGGATCACCCCTCCACTTT. It yields the protein CASSQGPAVGSPLHF.

Points on this clone: Other nucleotide sequences in the sample specify the same CDR3. The chain links TRBV6-5 to TRBJ2-3, with D perhaps TRBD2 (6 bases). This CDR3 spans 12 amino acids. Germline V gene data show CDR1 as MNHEY and CDR2 as SVGAGI. V was cut by 8 bases and J by 2 bases, with 8 bases left in between. The CDR3 is CASRDSTDTQYF. The CDR3 DNA reads TGTGCCAGCCGGGACTCCACAGATACGCAGTATTTT.

V is TRBV9 and J is TRBJ2-3, with 9 bases lining up with TRBD2. With 4 bases clipped from V and 1 base from J, the junction kept 7 bases outside the gene matches. Germline CDR1 and CDR2: SGDLS and YYNGEE. CDR3 size: 16 residues. The CDR3 is CASSFPIAGGTDTQYF. CDR3 coding DNA: TGTGCCAGCAGCTTTCCTATAGCGGGGGGCACAGATACGCAGTATTTT.

The chain has TRBV3-1 (or the pseudogene TRBV3-2) and TRBJ2-3; maybe TRBD2 (6 bases). Trimming left V 7 bases short and J 0 bases short, with 14 bases between. Germline V lookup: CDR1 LGHDT, CDR2 YNNKEL (reference sequence). The CDR3 sequence is 15 residues long. CDR3 protein: CASTYGGSSTDTQYF. The CDR3 DNA is TGTGCCAGCACCTACGGGGGTAGTAGCACAGATACGCAGTATTTT.

The V gene is TRBV7-9, the J gene TRBJ2-6; D gene ambiguous. CDR1 is SEHNR and CDR2 is FQNEAQ in the germline V gene (reference sequence). CDR3 length: 15 amino acids. V gave up 5 bases and J gave up 4 bases, with 12 bases separating them. The CDR3 loop is CASSLRQAGANVLTF. DNA of the CDR3: TGTGCCAGCAGCCTTAGACAAGCCGGGGCCAACGTCCTGACTTTC.

V usage is TRBV7-3 and J usage is TRBJ2-3; TRBD2 is a possible D gene (7 bases). Germline assignment: CDR1 SGHTA and CDR2 FQGTGA. V lost 1 base to trimming and J lost 2 bases, with 13 bases between them. This CDR3 spans 16 amino acids. The CDR3 spells CASSLNGGPFTDTQYF. In DNA form, the CDR3 reads TGTGCCAGCAGCTTAAACGGGGGGCCTTTCACAGATACGCAGTATTTT.

Regarding this clone: An end of the junction does not agree with germline; a read error may underlie this. This same CDR3 is encoded by further DNA sequences in the sample. The genes are TRBV14 and TRBJ1-1; the match to TRBD1 covers 7 bases. The germline V gene encodes CDR1 SGHDN and CDR2 FVKESK. The CDR3 covers 15 residues. CDR3 coding DNA: TGTGCCAGTAGCCAAGTGACAGGGAGGAGGACTGAAGCTTTCTTT. Translation: CASSQVTGRRTEAFF.

V and J are TRBV10-3 and TRBJ2-1; 11 bases are shared with TRBD2. V trimming: 3 bases; J trimming: 6 bases; junction bases outside the gene matches: 4. The germline gives CDR1 ENHRY, CDR2 SYGVKD. The length of the CDR3 is 15 residues. CDR3 DNA sequence: TGTGCCATCAGTGACGTAGCGGGAGGGGCCAATGAGCAGTTCTTC. This sequence encodes CAISDVAGGANEQFF.

The rearrangement joins TRBV11-2 to TRBJ2-6; D might be TRBD2 (7 bases). The germline V gene has CDR1 SGHAT and CDR2 FQNNGV. This CDR3 is built from 17 residues. V was shortened by 2 bases and J by 8 bases, with 19 bases between the two germline ends. Here the CDR3 reads CASSLRGGDLLPNVLTF. For the CDR3, the DNA is TGTGCCAGCAGCTTAAGGGGGGGGGACCTACTCCCCAACGTCCTGACTTTC.

Remarks on this clone: The junction departs from germline at one end; a sequencing error may be responsible. V usage is TRBV9 and J usage is TRBJ2-1, with a tentative D call TRBD2 (5 bases). The CDR3 has 14 residues. Germline CDR1 reads SGDLS; CDR2 reads YYNGEE. The DNA of the CDR3 is TGTGCCAGCAGCCCCGGCGGCGGGTACAGTGAGCAGTTCTTC. Its translation: CASSPGGGYSEQFF.

This clone was recorded once. V gene TRBV10-3 combines with J gene TRBJ1-3; D is ambiguous. Germline-derived CDR1 and CDR2 are ENHRY and SYGVKD. The CDR3 runs 14 residues. V lost 7 bases and J lost 0, with 10 bases in between. The CDR3 DNA sequence: TGTGCCATCATGCCGGGATACTCTGGAAACACCATATATTTT. The encoded protein is CAIMPGYSGNTIYF.

The chain is built from TRBV11-1 and TRBJ1-1; D is perhaps TRBD1 (5 bases). This CDR3 spans 16 amino acids. Germline assignment: CDR1 SGHAT and CDR2 FQDESV (reference sequence). Trimming left V 0 bases short and J 6 bases short, with 17 bases between. CDR3 DNA sequence: TGTGCCAGCAGCTTAGCGCTGGGGCGAGGAGAAGCTGAAGCTTTCTTT. It translates to CASSLALGRGEAEAFF.

The CDR3 DNA follows: TGTGCCAGCAGCTCCCCTGGGGGCGAGCAGTACTTC. Translated, it gives CASSSPGGEQYF. This chain connects TRBV6-5 to TRBJ2-7; D is tentatively TRBD1 or TRBD2 (5 bases each). CDR1 MNHEY and CDR2 SVGAGI come from the germline V gene. The CDR3 totals 12 residues. Trimming stripped 6 bases from V and 6 bases from J, with 12 bases between.